This TCR beta chain came from a study of Ad26.COV2.S vaccination and SARS-CoV-2 variants. Study information: In the study, Ad26.COV2.S was injected intramuscularly once, or twice 56 days apart.

The treatment: some 20 received Ad26.COV2.S at low or high dose, single or two shots; 5 received placebo; per-sample allocation not given. Material that was analyzed had been drawn on day 63 after the first vaccine or placebo injection. The V segment lost 0 bases and the J segment 0 bases; nucleotides outside the gene matches: 6. Germline V gene sequence: CDR1 SGHTA, CDR2 FQGNSA. There are 18 residues in the CDR3. Measured with immunoSEQ multiplex PCR; TCRdb has only the in-frame clones, and not every one. The repertoire holds about 680,000 clones, 89% seen once, with approximately 1.5% in the top ten.

The genes are TRBV7-2 and TRBJ1-3; 9 bases match TRBD1. This clonotype was sampled from a person between 18 and 65 years old who received the Ad26.COV2.S COVID-19 vaccine or a placebo. The sample in question was peripheral blood, obtained in a trial of Ad26.COV2.S vaccine versus placebo. The CDR3 sequence: CASSLAGQGIGSGNTIYF. CDR3 in DNA: TGTGCCAGCAGCTTAGCGGGACAGGGCATTGGCTCTGGAAACACCATATATTTT.